Sequencing of this T cell receptor beta chain was carried out in a study of control samples from healthy donors and cancer patients. Per germline, CDR1 SGHDN and CDR2 FVKESK. Trimming took off 1 base at V and 1 base at J, with 10 bases between the two ends. This CDR3 is built from 15 residues. Only in-frame clones appear in the TCRdb table, and some are missing; sequencing was by immunoSEQ multiplex PCR. The sample has some 130,000 clones, roughly 90% seen once. The source material was blood. The source is a woman aged 50 to 60 in good health. This sequence joins TRBV14 and TRBJ1-1, with D unclear. The CDR3 spells CASSQAGRWNTEAFF. In nucleotides, the CDR3 is TGTGCCAGCAGCCAAGCAGGACGGTGGAACACTGAAGCTTTCTTT.